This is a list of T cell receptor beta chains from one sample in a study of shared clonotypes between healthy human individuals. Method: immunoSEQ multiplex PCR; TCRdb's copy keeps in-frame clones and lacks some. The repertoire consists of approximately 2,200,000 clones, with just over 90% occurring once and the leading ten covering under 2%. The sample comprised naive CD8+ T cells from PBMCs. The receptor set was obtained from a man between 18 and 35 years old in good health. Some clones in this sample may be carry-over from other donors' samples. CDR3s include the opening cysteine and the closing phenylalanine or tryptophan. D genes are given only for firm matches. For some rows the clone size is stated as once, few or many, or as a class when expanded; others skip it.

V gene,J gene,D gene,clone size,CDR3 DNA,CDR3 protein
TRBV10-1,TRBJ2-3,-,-,TGCGCCAGCAAGGCGGCGGCACGATGGCTTGGCACAGATACGCAGTATTTT,CASKAAARWLGTDTQYF
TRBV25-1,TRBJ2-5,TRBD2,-,TGTGCCACTATTACTAGCGGTCGCCACCAAGAGACCCAGTACTTC,CATITSGRHQETQYF
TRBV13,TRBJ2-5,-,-,TGTGCCAGCAGCCCCCGCTTAGCGGAACAAGAGACCCAGTACTTC,CASSPRLAEQETQYF
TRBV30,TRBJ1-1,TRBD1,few,TGTGCCTGGAGTGGGGACAGGGGGCCTGAAGCTTTCTTT,CAWSGDRGPEAFF
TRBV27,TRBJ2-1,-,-,TGTGCCAGCAGTTTAAGGGGGGCTGGAGAGCAGTTCTTC,CASSLRGAGEQFF
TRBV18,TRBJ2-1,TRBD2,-,TGTGCCAGCTCACCACGCGTTAGCGGGACCTACAATGAGCAGTTCTTC,CASSPRVSGTYNEQFF
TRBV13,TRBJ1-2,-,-,TGTGCCAGCAGCTTACCGACAGTTGGTTATGGCTACACCTTC,CASSLPTVGYGYTF
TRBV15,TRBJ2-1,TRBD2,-,TGTGCCACCAGCTCTCCTGAGCGGGAGGGCGAGCAGTTCTTC,CATSSPEREGEQFF
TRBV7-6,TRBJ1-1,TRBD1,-,TGTGCCAGCAGCTTAAACAGGGGGGGTGAAGCTTTCTTT,CASSLNRGGEAFF
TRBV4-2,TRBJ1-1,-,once,TGTGCCAGCAGCCTCGGACAGAGCAGTGAAGCTTTCTTT,CASSLGQSSEAFF
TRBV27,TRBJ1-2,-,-,TGTGCCAGCAGCCCGACATATGGCGACTATGGCTACACCTTC,CASSPTYGDYGYTF
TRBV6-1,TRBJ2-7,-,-,TGTGCCAGCTTGGGGGTGTCCTACGAGCAGTACTTC,CASLGVSYEQYF
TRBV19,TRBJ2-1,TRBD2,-,TGTGCCAGTAGCGGCGGGAGGGCCAATGAGCAGTTCTTC,CASSGGRANEQFF
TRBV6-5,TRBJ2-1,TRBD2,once,TGTGCAAGCAGACCACCGGGGGGGGGTTCCAATGAGCAGTTCTTC,CASRPPGGGSNEQFF
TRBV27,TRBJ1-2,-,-,TGTGCCAGCAGTTGGGGTTCGAGCTATGGCTACACCTTC,CASSWGSSYGYTF
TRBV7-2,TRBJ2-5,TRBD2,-,TGTGCCAGCAGTTCCCGGGGGGAGCGGGAAGTAGAGACCCAGTACTTC,CASSSRGEREVETQYF
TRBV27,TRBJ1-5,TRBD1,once,TGTGCCAGCAGTTTCAGGGGGCAGAGTCAGCCCCAGCATTTT,CASSFRGQSQPQHF
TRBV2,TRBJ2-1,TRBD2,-,TGTGCCAGCAGTGATGGGCGGGGGGACAATGAGCAGTTCTTC,CASSDGRGDNEQFF
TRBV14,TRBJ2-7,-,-,TGTGCCAGCAGCCAAACTCCCGGGGTAAGCCACGAGCAGTACTTC,CASSQTPGVSHEQYF
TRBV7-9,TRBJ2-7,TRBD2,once,TGTGCCAGCAGCTTATCAGCGGGAGGTAGGGAGCAGTACTTC,CASSLSAGGREQYF
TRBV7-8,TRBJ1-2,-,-,TGTGCCAGCAGCTTAAAGGGCGGGGGGCCGAACTATGGCTACACCTTC,CASSLKGGGPNYGYTF
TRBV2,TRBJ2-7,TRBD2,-,TGTGCCAGCAACCGGGTGGCGGGAGTCCGGAACGAGCAGTACTTC,CASNRVAGVRNEQYF
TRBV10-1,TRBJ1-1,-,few,TGCGCCAGCAGTGAGTCCAGGGCGGGCACTGAAGCTTTCTTT,CASSESRAGTEAFF
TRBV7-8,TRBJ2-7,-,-,TGTGCCAGCAGCTTATTAACAGCGCGGGGCGAGCAGTACTTC,CASSLLTARGEQYF
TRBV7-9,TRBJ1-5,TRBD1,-,TGTGCCAGCAGCTCGGGACAGACTAGATATAGCAATCAGCCCCAGCATTTT,CASSSGQTRYSNQPQHF
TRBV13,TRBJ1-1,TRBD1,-,TGTGCCAGCAGCTTAGCCGGGACAGGGAACACTGAAGCTTTCTTT,CASSLAGTGNTEAFF
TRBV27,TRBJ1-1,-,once,TGTGCCAGCAGTTTACTTGACAGTGCTGAAGCTTTCTTT,CASSLLDSAEAFF
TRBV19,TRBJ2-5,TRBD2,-,TGTGCCAGTAGACCCAACGTCGGCGGGAGGGCCAAGGAGACCCAGTACTTC,CASRPNVGGRAKETQYF
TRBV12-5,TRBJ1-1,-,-,TGTGCTAGTGGTTGGGGGACTGAAGCTTTCTTT,CASGWGTEAFF
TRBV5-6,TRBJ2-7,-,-,TGTGCCAGCAGCACCCCCGTGTCGCAGCAGTACTTC,CASSTPVSQQYF
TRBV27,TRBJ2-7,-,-,TGTGCCAGCAGTTTATTAAAAACGACAGGCGAAAAAAACGAGCAGTACTTC,CASSLLKTTGEKNEQYF
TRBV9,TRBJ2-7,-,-,TGTGCCAGCAGCGTAGACAGTTCCTACGAGCAGTACTTC,CASSVDSSYEQYF
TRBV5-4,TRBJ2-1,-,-,TGTGCCAGCAGCTTGGGGGGGTCGCGCTACAATGAGCAGTTCTTC,CASSLGGSRYNEQFF